This paragraph covers one TCR beta chain sequence. A much larger clone lies a single base off, so this may be a read error. This sample is drawn from a study of glioma-infiltrating T cells. Amplification of TCR alpha and beta CDR3 regions from RNA used iRepertoire nested multiplex PCR. TCRdb fed the multiplex PCR reads into MiXCR, producing one record per CDR3 protein. The sample has 160,000 or so distinct CDR3 sequences; roughly two fifths are singletons. The origin of this receptor is a human donor with low-grade glioma or glioblastoma, undergoing nonglioma brain surgery, or in good health (not recorded which). The specimen sequenced was glioma tissue, nonneoplastic brain tissue, or PBMCs (not recorded which).

The chain's CDR3 is CAISPHRGGGQETQYF. CDR3 bases: TGTGCCATCAGTCCGCACCGTGGGGGGGGGCAAGAGACCCAGTACTTC. The gene calls are TRBV28 and TRBJ2-5; 7 bases align to TRBD2. CDR1 is MDHEN, CDR2 SYDVKM, per germline. This CDR3 is 16 amino acids long. Full variable domain (rest looked up from reference TRBV28 and TRBJ2-5): DVKVTQSSRYLVKRTGEKVFLECVQDMDHENMFWYRQDPGLGLRLIYFSYDVKMKEKGDIPEGYSVSREKKERFSLILESASTNQTSMYLCAISPHRGGGQETQYFGPGTRLLVL.